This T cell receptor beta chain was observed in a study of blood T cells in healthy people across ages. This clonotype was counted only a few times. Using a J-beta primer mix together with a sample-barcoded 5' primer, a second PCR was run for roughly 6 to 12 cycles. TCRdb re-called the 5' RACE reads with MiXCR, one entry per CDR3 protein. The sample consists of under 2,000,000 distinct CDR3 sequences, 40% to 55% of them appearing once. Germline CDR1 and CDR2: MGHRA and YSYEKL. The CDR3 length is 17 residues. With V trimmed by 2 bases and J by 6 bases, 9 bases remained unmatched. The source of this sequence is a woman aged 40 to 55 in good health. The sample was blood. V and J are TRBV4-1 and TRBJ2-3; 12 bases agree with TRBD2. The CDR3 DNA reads TGCGCCAGCAGCCAATCCCGGACTAGCGGGGACGGGGATACGCAGTATTTT. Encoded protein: CASSQSRTSGDGDTQYF.